What follows are 10 T cell receptor beta chains derived from one specimen sequenced in a study of control samples from healthy donors and cancer patients. Clones were read by immunoSEQ multiplex PCR, and TCRdb kept only the in-frame ones, dropping some. The data hold around 130,000 clones, with nearly 90% observed a single time. The sequenced sample consisted of blood. The source is a man in his forties or fifties in good health.

V is TRBV11-2 and J is TRBJ2-3; TRBD2 matches 7 bases. This CDR3 has 11 amino acids. CDR1 SGHAT and CDR2 FQNNGV come from the germline V gene. V was pared by 5 bases and J by 9 bases, with 2 bases of the junction left unmatched. The CDR3 loop is CASSRLATQYF. CDR3 coding DNA: TGTGCCAGCAGCCGACTAGCAACGCAGTATTTT.

The rearrangement joins TRBV5-1 to TRBJ2-7; 9 bases line up with TRBD2. Unmatched junction bases numbered 17, after V lost 7 bases and J lost 3 bases. Germline assignment: CDR1 SGHRS and CDR2 YFSETQ. The CDR3 extends over 17 amino acids. The CDR3 nucleotides are TGCGCCAGCTCCTCAAGAAGGGCTAGCGGGGTCGGCTACGAGCAGTACTTC. It translates to CASSSRRASGVGYEQYF.

The CDR3 loop reads CASSLWARWGLSTGANVLTF. The CDR3 DNA sequence: TGTGCCAGCAGCTTATGGGCCCGATGGGGGCTCTCCACTGGGGCCAACGTCCTGACTTTC. V and J are TRBV7-8 and TRBJ2-6; tentatively, D is TRBD1 (6 bases). The CDR3 extends over 20 amino acids. CDR1 is SGHVS and CDR2 is FQNEAQ in the germline V gene. Trimming removed 2 bases at V and 2 bases at J, with 22 bases between.

The chain carries TRBV7-6 and TRBJ2-5; tentatively, D is TRBD1 (5 bases). The CDR3 covers 16 residues. Trimming removed 3 bases from V and 2 bases from J, with 16 bases in between. Germline V gene data show CDR1 as SGHVS and CDR2 as FNYEAQ. CDR3 in DNA: TGTGCCAGCAGCTTTTCAGGAGACAGCGAGCAAGAGACCCAGTACTTC. This encodes CASSFSGDSEQETQYF.

This clone was seen just once. V usage is TRBV6-4 and J usage is TRBJ2-3, with D perhaps assigned TRBD1 or TRBD2 (5 bases each). The CDR3 covers 18 residues. The germline CDR1 and CDR2 sequences are MRHNA and SNTAGT. Trimming cost V 2 bases and J 0 bases, with 18 bases left between them. CDR3 sequence (DNA): TGTGCCAGCAGTGACGGGATCTTCGGGGCCACTAGCACAGATACGCAGTATTTT. Translation: CASSDGIFGATSTDTQYF.

The rearrangement uses TRBV7-3 and TRBJ2-1, with 13 bases that match TRBD2. The CDR3 is made up of 15 amino acids. The junction had 3 bases not matched to a gene; V was cut back by 5 bases and J by 5 bases. The germline V gene encodes CDR1 SGHTA and CDR2 FQGTGA. CDR3 in amino acids: CASSPGLAGDNEQFF. The CDR3, as DNA: TGTGCCAGCAGCCCCGGACTAGCGGGGGACAATGAGCAGTTCTTC.

The chain links TRBV28 to TRBJ2-1, with 14 positions matching TRBD2. J lost 8 bases, V lost 8 bases, and 20 bases had no gene match. The V gene's germline CDR1 is MDHEN and CDR2 SYDVKM. This CDR3 comprises 19 residues. CDR3 amino acids: CASPSGLAGGSHPLDEQFF. In DNA, the CDR3 is TGTGCCAGCCCGTCCGGACTAGCGGGGGGATCCCACCCTCTGGATGAGCAGTTCTTC.

This clone is a singleton in its sample. The chain has TRBV7-2 and TRBJ2-5; TRBD1 matches at 7 bases. V lost 3 bases, J lost 2 bases, and 3 bases stayed unmatched. The germline V gene has CDR1 SGHTA and CDR2 FQGNSA. The CDR3 runs 14 residues. The CDR3 sequence: CASSFGDRQETQYF. The CDR3 region has the DNA TGTGCCAGCAGCTTTGGGGACAGACAAGAGACCCAGTACTTC. The full variable domain, rest sourced from reference TRBV7-2 and TRBJ2-5, is GAGVSQSPSNKVTEKGKDVELRCDPISGHTALYWYRQSLGQGLEFLIYFQGNSAPDKSGLPSDRFSAERTGGSVSTLTIQRTQQEDSAVYLCASSFGDRQETQYFGPGTRLLVL.

The J gene is TRBJ1-5, the V gene TRBV28, with a weak D call TRBD1 (6 bases). Looked up from germline, CDR1 is MDHEN and CDR2 is SYDVKM. V was pared by 6 bases and J by 3 bases, with 15 bases between. The CDR3 spans 15 residues. CDR3 protein: CASSEGTNYNQPQHF. Written as DNA, the CDR3 is TGTGCCAGCAGCGAGGGGACAAACTACAATCAGCCCCAGCATTTT.

The chain joins TRBV9 to TRBJ2-5; TRBD1 matches 8 bases. The junction had 5 bases not matched to a gene; V was cut back by 3 bases and J by 1 base. CDR3 length equals 15 residues. From germline, CDR1 is SGDLS and CDR2 YYNGEE. CDR3 region: CASSERQGIQETQYF. The CDR3 DNA sequence: TGTGCCAGCAGCGAGCGACAGGGGATCCAAGAGACCCAGTACTTC. Combining the CDR3 with reference TRBV9 and TRBJ2-5 gives the whole variable domain DSGVTQTPKHLITATGQRVTLRCSPRSGDLSVYWYQQSLDQGLQFLIQYYNGEERAKGNILERFSAQQFPDLHSELNLSSLELGDSALYFCASSERQGIQETQYFGPGTRLLVL.